This T cell receptor (beta chain) was captured by sequencing in a study of T-cell reconstitution after alpha-beta-depleted transplantation in children (dated by TCRdb to 2015 to 2016). As for the study more broadly: The study quantitatively tracked T-cell immune reconstitution after TCRalphabeta/CD19-depleted allogeneic hematopoietic cell transplantation in children using TCR repertoire profiling.

This clonotype was picked up many times. Its antigen is not yet known. No much larger clone exists at a distance of one base, and base qualities are not known. Sample treatment or condition, as interpreted from the label and publication: allogeneic hematopoietic cell transplantation with graft depleted of TCRalphabeta T cells and CD19 B cells. TCRalphabeta/CD19-depleted allogeneic hematopoietic cell grafts were given to the transplant recipients, all of whom were children. Study-level results and caveats: The high TCRbeta diversity at day 60 in some patients was ascribed to recipient T cells and intrathymic progenitors that had survived conditioning. Over subsequent months, a decline in hyperexpanded clone frequencies was noted, and after one year, T-cell counts and TCRbeta diversity were mostly ascribed to newly produced T cells. Apparently early alphabetaT-cell count recovery about two months after transplant reportedly relied on only several hundred rapidly expanded clones derived from non-depleted graft cells.

As encoded in the germline V gene, CDR1 is SQVTM while CDR2 is ANQGSEA. Including cysteine and phenylalanine, the CDR3 has 12 amino acids. The kept DNA is CDR3 alone, 36 bases in frame from the first base. A distance of 9 bases separates the germline ends of V and J, which lose 0 bases and 9 bases respectively. Preparation of the library involved PCR. Sequencing used an Illumina HiSeq 2500. To normalize quantification of the TCRbeta repertoire, the TCR libraries were built with molecular barcoding that relied on unique molecular identifiers. TCRdb ran its own pipeline on the public reads, namely fastp trimming at Q25 and MiXCR clone calling, and kept in-frame beta chains. Each record represents a unique CDR3 protein, reported with the most common genes and DNA among its rows. The sample includes 600,000 to 700,000 distinct CDR3 sequences, with 10% to 15% observed a single time. 0.75% to 0.85% of the sample belongs to the ten largest clones.

The chain was built from TRBV29-1 and TRBJ2-1; matching of 5 bases hints at TRBD2 as the D gene. This TCR derives from a girl aged 2 to 9 with congenital amegakaryocytic thrombocytopenia, due to receive a stem cell transplant. Sequencing used PBMCs, obtained before TCRalphabeta/CD19-depleted stem cell transplant. The CDR3 region: CSVEEGLSEQFF. The DNA sequence is TGCAGCGTTGAAGAAGGACTTTCTGAGCAGTTCTTC.